Listed below are T cell receptor beta chains from one sample, sequenced in a study of shared clonotypes between healthy human individuals. The protocol was immunoSEQ multiplex PCR, while the TCRdb copy is restricted to in-frame clones and leaves out a portion. The profile shows millions of clones, about 95% of them singletons. Sequenced sample: naive CD8+ T cells sorted from blood. The receptors were gathered from a man aged 18 to 29 in good health. CDR3s include the opening cysteine and the closing phenylalanine or tryptophan. A D gene is named only where the DNA matches it firmly. For some rows the clone size is stated as once, few or many, or as a class when expanded; others skip it.

TRBJ2-1 | TRBD2 | TRBV4-1 | . | CASSQGGGIGYNEQFF | TGCGCCAGCAGCCAAGGGGGGGGAATTGGGTACAATGAGCAGTTCTTC
TRBJ2-4 | . | TRBV11-2 | once | CASSPGFIAKNIQYF | TGTGCCAGCAGTCCGGGGTTTATAGCCAAAAACATTCAGTACTTC
TRBJ1-5 | . | TRBV30 | . | CAWSSGASSNQPQHF | TGTGCCTGGAGTTCCGGGGCCTCCAGCAATCAGCCCCAGCATTTT
TRBJ1-2 | . | TRBV4-3 | . | CASSQEYSGVYGYTF | TGCGCCAGCAGCCAAGAATACTCCGGGGTCTATGGCTACACCTTC
TRBJ1-3 | . | TRBV5-6 | once | CASSLQGNTIYF | TGTGCCAGCAGCCTACAGGGAAACACCATATATTTT
TRBJ2-7 | . | TRBV6-1 | . | CASSTTGSAAYEQYF | TGTGCCAGCAGTACGACAGGCTCAGCCGCCTACGAGCAGTACTTC
TRBJ2-1 | . | TRBV7-9 | . | CASNGGTPYNEQFF | TGTGCCAGCAACGGAGGGACCCCGTACAATGAGCAGTTCTTC
TRBJ1-1 | . | TRBV6-1 | . | CASRSGGPNTEAFF | TGTGCCAGCAGATCCGGGGGGCCGAACACTGAAGCTTTCTTT
TRBJ1-2 | TRBD1 | TRBV2 | . | CASSFGQGLYGYTF | TGTGCCAGCAGTTTCGGACAGGGTCTCTATGGCTACACCTTC
TRBJ2-1 | . | TRBV7-9 | . | CASSTGTYNEQFF | TGTGCCAGCAGCACGGGAACCTACAATGAGCAGTTCTTC
TRBJ2-7 | . | TRBV6-6 | . | CASSYSGRAYEQYF | TGTGCCAGCAGTTACTCGGGCAGGGCCTACGAGCAGTACTTC
TRBJ1-1 | . | TRBV6-5 | . | CASRTGGYTEAFF | TGTGCCAGCAGGACAGGAGGGTACACTGAAGCTTTCTTT
TRBJ1-5 | . | TRBV7-9 | . | CASSNGNQPQHF | TGTGCCAGCAGCAACGGGAATCAGCCCCAGCATTTT
TRBJ2-5 | . | TRBV4-1 | . | CASSQEDGEQETQYF | TGCGCCAGCAGCCAAGAAGACGGGGAGCAAGAGACCCAGTACTTC
TRBJ2-7 | . | TRBV18 | . | CASSSGPPWDSYEQYF | TGTGCCAGCTCATCAGGACCCCCATGGGACTCCTACGAGCAGTACTTC
TRBJ1-4 | . | TRBV30 | once | CASITATNEKLFF | TGTGCCTCTATCACCGCAACTAATGAAAAACTGTTTTTT
TRBJ1-2 | . | TRBV21-1 | . | CASSPRQGYGYTF | TGTGCCAGCAGTCCCCGACAGGGCTATGGCTACACCTTC
TRBJ2-5 | TRBD2 | TRBV4-1 | . | CASSLFFAGEQETQYF | TGCGCCAGCAGCCTCTTTTTTGCGGGGGAGCAAGAGACCCAGTACTTC
TRBJ2-5 | . | TRBV30 | . | CAWSILGQETQYF | TGTGCCTGGAGTATACTAGGCCAAGAGACCCAGTACTTC
TRBJ2-1 | . | TRBV11-2 | . | CASSYQNEQFF | TGTGCCAGCAGCTACCAAAATGAGCAGTTCTTC
TRBJ1-3 | . | TRBV5-1 | once | CASSLAHGSGGNTIYF | TGCGCCAGCAGCTTGGCCCATGGGAGTGGAGGAAACACCATATATTTT
TRBJ2-7 | TRBD2 | TRBV27 | . | CASSPGAGGSYEQYF | TGTGCCAGCAGTCCAGGGGCGGGGGGATCCTACGAGCAGTACTTC
TRBJ2-7 | . | TRBV19 | once | CASSIQDNSYEQYF | TGTGCCAGTAGTATACAGGACAACTCCTACGAGCAGTACTTC
TRBJ2-2 | TRBD1 | TRBV5-1 | . | CASSPGQTNTGELFF | TGCGCCAGCAGCCCGGGACAGACTAACACCGGGGAGCTGTTTTTT
TRBJ1-5 | . | TRBV28 | . | CASSSYPNQPQHF | TGTGCCAGCAGTTCGTACCCCAATCAGCCCCAGCATTTT
TRBJ2-4 | . | TRBV2 | . | CASRDGPNENIQYF | TGTGCCAGCAGGGACGGGCCTAATGAAAACATTCAGTACTTC
TRBJ1-4 | TRBD1 | TRBV7-9 | . | CASSPPGQGYEKLFF | TGTGCCAGCAGCCCTCCGGGACAGGGATATGAAAAACTGTTTTTT
TRBJ2-2 | TRBD1 | TRBV6-5 | . | CASSYSMGTVTGELFF | TGTGCCAGCAGTTACTCGATGGGGACAGTCACCGGGGAGCTGTTTTTT
TRBJ1-1 | TRBD1 | TRBV5-1 | . | CASSIGQGNTEAFF | TGCGCCAGCAGCATTGGACAGGGGAACACTGAAGCTTTCTTT
TRBJ2-5 | . | TRBV28 | . | CASSFGRIQETQYF | TGTGCCAGCAGTTTTGGACGGATACAAGAGACCCAGTACTTC
TRBJ1-3 | . | TRBV18 | . | CASSPGGGFSGNTIYF | TGTGCCAGCTCACCAGGAGGTGGGTTCTCTGGAAACACCATATATTTT
TRBJ2-1 | . | TRBV7-9 | . | CASRETRLDEQFF | TGTGCCAGCAGGGAGACTAGGTTGGATGAGCAGTTCTTC
TRBJ1-6 | . | TRBV28 | . | CASSPELENSPLHF | TGTGCCAGCAGCCCCGAGCTAGAAAATTCACCCCTCCACTTT
TRBJ2-7 | TRBD2 | TRBV27 | . | CASSLSGTSVPYEQYF | TGTGCCAGCAGTTTATCAGGGACTAGCGTTCCCTACGAGCAGTACTTC
TRBJ2-1 | . | TRBV6-6 | . | CASSYEYFNEQFF | TGTGCCAGCAGTTACGAATATTTCAATGAGCAGTTCTTC
TRBJ1-4 | . | TRBV2 | . | CASSELEKLFF | TGTGCCAGCAGTGAGTTGGAAAAACTGTTTTTT
TRBJ1-2 | . | TRBV6-1 | . | CASSETASAALNYGYTF | TGTGCCAGCAGTGAAACCGCTAGTGCCGCGCTCAACTATGGCTACACCTTC
TRBJ1-5 | . | TRBV27 | . | CASSLGVGQPQHF | TGTGCCAGCAGTTTAGGGGTGGGGCAGCCCCAGCATTTT
TRBJ2-5 | TRBD1 | TRBV7-2 | . | CASSLGGTGILYQETQYF | TGTGCCAGCAGCTTAGGAGGGACAGGGATTTTGTACCAAGAGACCCAGTACTTC
TRBJ2-1 | TRBD2 | TRBV7-7 | . | CASSLNQLAGEAGEQFF | TGTGCTAGCAGCCTGAACCAACTAGCGGGAGAGGCGGGTGAGCAGTTCTTC
TRBJ1-2 | . | TRBV7-9 | few | CASSHLDAGYTF | TGTGCCAGCAGCCACCTCGACGCTGGCTACACCTTC
TRBJ2-7 | . | TRBV27 | . | CASSFAGEQYF | TGTGCCAGCAGTTTTGCTGGGGAGCAGTACTTC
TRBJ2-3 | TRBD2 | TRBV18 | . | CASSPAGLAFGDTQYF | TGTGCCAGCTCACCAGCGGGACTAGCGTTCGGAGATACGCAGTATTTT